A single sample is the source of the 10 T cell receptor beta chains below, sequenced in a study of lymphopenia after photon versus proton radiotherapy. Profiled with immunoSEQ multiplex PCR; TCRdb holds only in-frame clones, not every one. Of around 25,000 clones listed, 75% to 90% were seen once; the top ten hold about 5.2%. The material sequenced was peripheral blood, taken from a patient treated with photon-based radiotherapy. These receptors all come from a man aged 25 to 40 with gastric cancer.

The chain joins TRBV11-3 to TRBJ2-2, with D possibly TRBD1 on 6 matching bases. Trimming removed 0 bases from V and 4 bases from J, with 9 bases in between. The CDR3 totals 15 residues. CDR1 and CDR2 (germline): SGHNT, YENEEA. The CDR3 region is CASSLEQGGTGELFF. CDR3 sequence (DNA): TGTGCCAGCAGCTTAGAACAGGGCGGCACCGGGGAGCTGTTTTTT.

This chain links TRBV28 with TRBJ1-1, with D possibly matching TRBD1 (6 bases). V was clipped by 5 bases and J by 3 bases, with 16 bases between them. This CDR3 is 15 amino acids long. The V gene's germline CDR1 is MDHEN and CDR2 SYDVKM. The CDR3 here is CASSPDSWSYTEAFF. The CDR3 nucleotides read TGTGCCAGCAGTCCGGACAGCTGGTCTTACACTGAAGCTTTCTTT.

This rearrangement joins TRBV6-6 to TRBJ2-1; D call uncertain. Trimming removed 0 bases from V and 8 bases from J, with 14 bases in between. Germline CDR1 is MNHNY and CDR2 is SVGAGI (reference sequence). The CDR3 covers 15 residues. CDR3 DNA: TGTGCCAGCAGTTACTCGCGGAAGGAGTTGGATGAGCAGTTCTTC. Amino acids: CASSYSRKELDEQFF.

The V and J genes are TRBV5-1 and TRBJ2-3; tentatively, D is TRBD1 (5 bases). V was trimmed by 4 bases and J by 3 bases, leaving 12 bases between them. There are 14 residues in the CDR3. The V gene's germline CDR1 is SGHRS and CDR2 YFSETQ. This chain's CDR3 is CASSPVGQTDTQYF. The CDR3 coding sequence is TGCGCCAGCAGCCCCGTGGGGCAGACAGATACGCAGTATTTT.

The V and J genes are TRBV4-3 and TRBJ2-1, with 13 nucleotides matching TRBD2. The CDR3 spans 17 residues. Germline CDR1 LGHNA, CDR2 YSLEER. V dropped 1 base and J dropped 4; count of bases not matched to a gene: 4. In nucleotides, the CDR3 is TGCGCCAGCAGCCAAGGGCCGGGACTAGCGGGATACAATGAGCAGTTCTTC. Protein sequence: CASSQGPGLAGYNEQFF.

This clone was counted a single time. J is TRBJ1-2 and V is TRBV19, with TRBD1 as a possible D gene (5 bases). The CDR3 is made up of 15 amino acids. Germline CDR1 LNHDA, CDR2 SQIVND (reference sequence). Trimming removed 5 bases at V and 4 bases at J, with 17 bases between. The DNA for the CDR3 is TGTGCCAGTAGTCCTGGGACGGCGTCACTCTATGGCTACACCTTC. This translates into CASSPGTASLYGYTF. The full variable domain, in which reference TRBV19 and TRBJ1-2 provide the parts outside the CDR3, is DGGITQSPKYLFRKEGQNVTLSCEQNLNHDAMYWYRQDPGQGLRLIYYSQIVNDFQKGDIAEGYSVSREKKESFPLTVTSAQKNPTAFYLCASSPGTASLYGYTFGSGTRLTVV.

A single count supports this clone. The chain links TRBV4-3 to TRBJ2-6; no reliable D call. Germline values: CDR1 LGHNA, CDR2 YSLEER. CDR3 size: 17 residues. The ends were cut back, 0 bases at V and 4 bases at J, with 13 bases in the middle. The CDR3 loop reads CASSQDSMGEGANVLTF. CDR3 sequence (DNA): TGCGCCAGCAGCCAAGATAGCATGGGTGAGGGGGCCAACGTCCTGACTTTC.

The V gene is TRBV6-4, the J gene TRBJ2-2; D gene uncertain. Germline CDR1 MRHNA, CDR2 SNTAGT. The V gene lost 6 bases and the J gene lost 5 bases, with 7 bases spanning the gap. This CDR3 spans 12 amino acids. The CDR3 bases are TGTGCCAGCAGGACCTCGACCGGGGAGCTGTTTTTT. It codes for CASRTSTGELFF.

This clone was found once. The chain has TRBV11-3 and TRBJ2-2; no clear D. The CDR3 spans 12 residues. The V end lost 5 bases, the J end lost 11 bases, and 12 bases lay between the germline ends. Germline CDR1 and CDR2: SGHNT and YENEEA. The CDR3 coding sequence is TGTGCCAGCAGCCCCGTGAGGAGAGAGCTGTTTTTT. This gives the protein CASSPVRRELFF. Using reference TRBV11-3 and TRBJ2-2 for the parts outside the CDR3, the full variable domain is EAGVVQSPRYKIIEKKQPVAFWCNPISGHNTLYWYLQNLGQGPELLIRYENEEAVDDSQLPKDRFSAERLKGVDSTLKIQPAELGDSAVYLCASSPVRRELFFGEGSRLTVL.

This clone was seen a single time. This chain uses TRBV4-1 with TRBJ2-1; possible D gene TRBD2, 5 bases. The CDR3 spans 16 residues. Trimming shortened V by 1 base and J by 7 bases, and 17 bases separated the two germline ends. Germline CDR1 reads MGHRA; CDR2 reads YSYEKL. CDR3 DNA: TGCGCCAGCAGCCAAGGGGCGGGTCTAGCTGGAAATGAGCAGTTCTTC. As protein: CASSQGAGLAGNEQFF.